A selection of T cell receptor beta chains follows, all from one sample in a study of T cells after yellow fever vaccination. One entry per CDR3 protein, called by TCRdb with MiXCR from the 5' RACE reads. The data show about 400,000 distinct CDR3 sequences, with around a tenth seen just once and roughly 18% held by the top ten. Sequencing used PBMCs, obtained on the day of the first yellow fever vaccination. Receptors were obtained from a man in his late teens or twenties who received the YFV17D yellow fever vaccine. The CDR3 runs from the conserved cysteine through the conserved F or W. A D gene is named only where the DNA matches it firmly. Size values are once, few and many counts, or a class for expanded clones, and some rows have none.

CDR3: CASSLGTASPEQFF; DNA: TGTGCCAGCAGCCTGGGGACGGCGAGCCCTGAGCAGTTCTTC; length: 14; D: -; V: TRBV7-2; size: -; J: TRBJ2-1
CDR3: CASSYIGGELFF; DNA: TGTGCCAGCAGTTATATAGGCGGGGAGCTGTTTTTT; length: 12; D: -; V: TRBV6-6; size: -; J: TRBJ2-2
CDR3: CASSKVDRQQYF; DNA: TGTGCCAGCAGCAAAGTGGACAGACAACAGTACTTC; length: 12; D: -; V: TRBV11-2; size: few; J: TRBJ2-7
CDR3: CASSLGQGGHYGYTF; DNA: TGCGCCAGCAGCTTGGGACAGGGTGGGCACTATGGCTACACCTTC; length: 15; D: TRBD1; V: TRBV5-1; size: -; J: TRBJ1-2
CDR3: CASSLDRWSDTQYF; DNA: TGTGCCAGCAGCTTAGATAGGTGGTCAGATACGCAGTATTTT; length: 14; D: -; V: TRBV11-3; size: few; J: TRBJ2-3
CDR3: CASRYRTVTGELFF; DNA: TGTGCCAGCAGGTATAGGACAGTCACCGGGGAGCTGTTTTTT; length: 14; D: -; V: TRBV12-3/TRBV12-4; size: few; J: TRBJ2-2
CDR3: CASSPGVWTKNIQYF; DNA: TGCGCCAGCAGTCCAGGGGTTTGGACCAAAAACATTCAGTACTTC; length: 15; D: -; V: TRBV4-1; size: many; J: TRBJ2-4
CDR3: CASSLAEAGTQYF; DNA: TGTGCCAGCAGCTTAGCTGAGGCCGGGACCCAGTACTTC; length: 13; D: -; V: TRBV7-6; size: -; J: TRBJ2-5
CDR3: CASNPGTARRYQPQHF; DNA: TGTGCCAGCAACCCCGGGACAGCGCGAAGGTACCAGCCCCAGCATTTT; length: 16; D: TRBD1; V: TRBV6-4; size: -; J: TRBJ1-5
CDR3: CASTLDRDYEQYF; DNA: TGTGCCAGCACCCTGGACAGGGACTACGAGCAGTACTTC; length: 13; D: TRBD1; V: TRBV6-2/TRBV6-3; size: few; J: TRBJ2-7
CDR3: CSVRPGLAGIETQYF; DNA: TGCAGCGTGCGCCCGGGACTAGCGGGGATAGAGACCCAGTACTTC; length: 15; D: TRBD2; V: TRBV29-1; size: few; J: TRBJ2-5
CDR3: CASSSYWDGPPTNIQYF; DNA: TGTGCCAGCAGCTCCTACTGGGACGGGCCCCCGACCAACATTCAGTACTTC; length: 17; D: -; V: TRBV7-9; size: few; J: TRBJ2-4
CDR3: CASGFRDTQYF; DNA: TGTGCTAGTGGTTTCCGGGATACGCAGTATTTT; length: 11; D: -; V: TRBV12-5; size: -; J: TRBJ2-3
CDR3: CASSLAGGEKTQYF; DNA: TGTGCCAGCAGCTTGGCGGGGGGGGAAAAGACCCAGTACTTC; length: 14; D: TRBD2; V: TRBV7-2; size: -; J: TRBJ2-5
CDR3: CASSFLVIRDEQFF; DNA: TGTGCCAGCAGCTTCTTGGTGATCAGGGATGAGCAGTTCTTC; length: 14; D: -; V: TRBV5-6; size: many; J: TRBJ2-1
CDR3: CASSFLASRSETQYF; DNA: TGCGCCAGCAGCTTTTTGGCTAGCCGCTCGGAGACCCAGTACTTC; length: 15; D: -; V: TRBV5-1; size: -; J: TRBJ2-5
CDR3: CASCTPGGTEAFF; DNA: TGTGCCAGCTGCACTCCGGGGGGAACTGAAGCTTTCTTT; length: 13; D: -; V: TRBV27; size: many; J: TRBJ1-1
CDR3: CASSATLAGLSDTQYF; DNA: TGTGCCAGCAGCGCGACACTAGCGGGCTTGTCGGATACGCAGTATTTT; length: 16; D: TRBD2; V: TRBV7-2; size: few; J: TRBJ2-3
CDR3: CASSQDMRGTYQDYNEQFF; DNA: TGTGCCAGCAGCCAAGATATGAGAGGGACGTACCAGGATTACAATGAGCAGTTCTTC; length: 19; D: -; V: TRBV4-2; size: -; J: TRBJ2-1
CDR3: CSVDGHTSPGGYGYTF; DNA: TGCAGCGTTGATGGCCACACATCGCCAGGCGGCTATGGCTACACCTTC; length: 16; D: -; V: TRBV29-1; size: -; J: TRBJ1-2